A selection of T cell receptor beta chains follows, all from one sample in a study of cytomegalovirus exposure and HLA in healthy donors. Some clones are missing from TCRdb's copy, which holds only in-frame ones; the method was immunoSEQ multiplex PCR. The sample holds more than 75,000 clones, 84% seen once. The sample consisted of PBMCs. These TCRs come from a woman between 18 and 30 years old in good health and CMV-seropositive. CDR3s leave out the opening cysteine and the closing phenylalanine or tryptophan. Each record gives: V gene, clone size, CDR3 protein. Clone size is given for some rows only: seen once, a few or many times, or a class if the clone is expanded.

v_gene: TRBV28; abundance: .; CDR3aa: ASNTQGYYGYT
v_gene: TRBV5-1; abundance: .; CDR3aa: ASSTLAGGHNEQF
v_gene: TRBV6-5; abundance: .; CDR3aa: ASSRSEGGGYEQY
v_gene: TRBV7-2; abundance: .; CDR3aa: ASSPLAGGPYEQY
v_gene: TRBV28; abundance: .; CDR3aa: ASSPGLSYDNEQF
v_gene: TRBV4-1; abundance: .; CDR3aa: ASSQEVSMNSGANVLT
v_gene: TRBV7-9; abundance: few; CDR3aa: ASSLDFGGEQF
v_gene: TRBV7-2; abundance: .; CDR3aa: ASSLNRGQTAGGYT
v_gene: TRBV6-1; abundance: .; CDR3aa: ASRPQGSGYT
v_gene: TRBV6-5; abundance: .; CDR3aa: ASRLLNSGANVLT
v_gene: TRBV4-1; abundance: .; CDR3aa: ASSQEGQGAYEQY
v_gene: TRBV19; abundance: .; CDR3aa: ASSRRDTDEQF
v_gene: TRBV7-9; abundance: .; CDR3aa: ASSSSAEGSISYNEQF
v_gene: TRBV6-5; abundance: few; CDR3aa: ASRGFEGGEQY
v_gene: TRBV6-5; abundance: few; CDR3aa: ASRDLGQNTEAF
v_gene: TRBV2; abundance: .; CDR3aa: ASSLRRTSGAYEQY
v_gene: TRBV27; abundance: .; CDR3aa: ASSLFPGQGYEQY
v_gene: TRBV9; abundance: .; CDR3aa: ASSVAGGRGETQY
v_gene: TRBV2; abundance: .; CDR3aa: ASSEGEASTDTQY
v_gene: TRBV28; abundance: .; CDR3aa: ASSSGLAGGTDTQY
v_gene: TRBV5-6; abundance: .; CDR3aa: ASSPPDRVGVNEQF
v_gene: TRBV5-1; abundance: .; CDR3aa: ASSLGVGTVRSLVF
v_gene: TRBV5-6; abundance: .; CDR3aa: ASSFSSPHEQF
v_gene: TRBV6-5; abundance: .; CDR3aa: ASSRQGMAKNIQY
v_gene: TRBV7-9; abundance: .; CDR3aa: ASTLSLIQGNEQF
v_gene: TRBV9; abundance: few; CDR3aa: ASSSGERAF
v_gene: TRBV9; abundance: .; CDR3aa: ASSVGGTGGKYGYT
v_gene: TRBV5-6; abundance: few; CDR3aa: ASTHWGGNEQF
v_gene: TRBV9; abundance: .; CDR3aa: ASSVDRGWETQY
v_gene: TRBV5-4; abundance: few; CDR3aa: ASSLQNTGELF
v_gene: TRBV5-1; abundance: .; CDR3aa: ASSLFDRNQETQY
v_gene: TRBV5-6; abundance: few; CDR3aa: ASSLTQRNTEAF
v_gene: TRBV6-6; abundance: .; CDR3aa: ASSYRQFLQF
v_gene: TRBV19; abundance: .; CDR3aa: ASSIAGTDAYEQY
v_gene: TRBV27; abundance: .; CDR3aa: ASSPHWGVAGNTIY
v_gene: TRBV7-9; abundance: few; CDR3aa: ASRRDTGEQY
v_gene: TRBV6-1; abundance: .; CDR3aa: ASSDRVWDTQY
v_gene: TRBV4-2; abundance: .; CDR3aa: ASSQQKAWGLAVYNEQF